These 29 T cell receptor beta chains came from one sample sequenced in a study of control samples from healthy donors and cancer patients. The repertoire was sequenced with immunoSEQ multiplex PCR; TCRdb's copy has only in-frame clones and lacks some. Here the sample spans under 150,000 clones, around nine tenths being singletons. Sequenced sample: blood. Receptors originate from an older woman in good health.

The chain links TRBV4-1 to TRBJ2-5; a weak D match, TRBD2 (6 bases). The V gene lost 1 base and the J gene lost 2 bases, with 11 bases spanning the gap. Per the germline V gene, CDR1 is MGHRA and CDR2 is YSYEKL. The CDR3 spans 15 residues. The CDR3 DNA reads TGCGCCAGCAGCCAAGTCGGCGGGGTGCAAGAGACCCAGTACTTC. Protein: CASSQVGGVQETQYF.

The rearrangement joins TRBV6-5 to TRBJ1-1; TRBD1 might be the D (5 bases). The V end was cut by 6 bases, the J end by 1 base, with 15 bases between. CDR1 is MNHEY, CDR2 SVGAGI, per germline. The CDR3 runs to 15 residues. Here the CDR3 DNA reads TGTGCCAGCAGCCCCCCACGTGGGGCGAACACTGAAGCTTTCTTT. Its protein product is CASSPPRGANTEAFF.

This chain uses TRBV5-5 with TRBJ1-2; D perhaps matches TRBD1 (5 bases). Germline CDR1 reads SGHKS; CDR2 reads YYEKEE (reference sequence). The CDR3 covers 12 residues. V was pared by 4 bases and J by 5 bases, with 9 bases between. The CDR3 nucleotides are TGTGCCAGCAGCCCGGGGGGATATGGCTACACCTTC. The encoded protein is CASSPGGYGYTF. The complete variable domain, with remaining parts taken from reference TRBV5-5 and TRBJ1-2, reads DAGVTQSPTHLIKTRGQQVTLRCSPISGHKSVSWYQQVLGQGPQFIFQYYEKEERGRGNFPDRFSARQFPNYSSELNVNALLLGDSALYLCASSPGGYGYTFGSGTRLTVV.

The chain joins TRBV2 to TRBJ1-1, with D perhaps TRBD1 (5 bases). Trimming cost V 1 base and J 0 bases, with 9 bases left between them. Germline CDR1 is SNHLY and CDR2 is FYNNEI. The CDR3 extends over 15 amino acids. The CDR3 sequence is CASSEGPGMNTEAFF. The CDR3 region has the DNA TGTGCCAGCAGTGAAGGGCCAGGGATGAACACTGAAGCTTTCTTT. Based on the CDR3 plus reference TRBV2 and TRBJ1-1, the full variable domain is EPEVTQTPSHQVTQMGQEVILRCVPISNHLYFYWYRQILGQKVEFLVSFYNNEISEKSEIFDDQFSVERPDGSNFTLKIRSTKLEDSAMYFCASSEGPGMNTEAFFGQGTRLTVV.

The chain links TRBV29-1 to TRBJ1-2; TRBD1 might be the D (5 bases). V lost 3 bases, J lost 4 bases, and 9 bases lay in between. Per the germline V gene, CDR1 is SQVTM and CDR2 is ANQGSEA. CDR3 length equals 12 residues. CDR3 amino acids: CSVDSGLYGYTF. CDR3 bases: TGCAGCGTTGATTCAGGGCTCTATGGCTACACCTTC.

The chain links TRBV5-5 to TRBJ2-1; D is ambiguous. The V end lost 4 bases, the J end lost 0 bases, and 11 bases lay between the germline ends. Looked up from germline, CDR1 is SGHKS and CDR2 is YYEKEE (reference sequence). The CDR3 loop spans 15 amino acids. CDR3 nucleotide sequence: TGTGCCAGCAGCATCACTACCAGCTCCTACAATGAGCAGTTCTTC. It yields the protein CASSITTSSYNEQFF. Full variable domain (remainder filled in from reference TRBV5-5 and TRBJ2-1): DAGVTQSPTHLIKTRGQQVTLRCSPISGHKSVSWYQQVLGQGPQFIFQYYEKEERGRGNFPDRFSARQFPNYSSELNVNALLLGDSALYLCASSITTSSYNEQFFGPGTRLTVL.

This clone was found once. The CDR3 region is CASSPLLRGQYNEQFF. Here the CDR3 DNA reads TGTGCCAGCAGTCCTCTACTCCGGGGGCAATACAATGAGCAGTTCTTC. This rearrangement joins TRBV7-3 to TRBJ2-1; D tentatively reads TRBD1 or TRBD2 (6 bases each). The germline V gene has CDR1 SGHTA and CDR2 FQGTGA. V was pared by 6 bases and J by 4 bases, with 19 bases between. The CDR3 is 16 amino acids.

The chain couples TRBV6-2 or TRBV6-3 to TRBJ1-3; no firm D call. From germline, CDR1 is MNHEY and CDR2 SVGEGT. The germline V and J ends were trimmed by 2 bases and 0 bases, with 8 bases remaining between them. This CDR3 has 15 residues. CDR3 protein: CASSYRISSGNTIYF. The DNA of the CDR3 is TGTGCCAGCAGTTACAGAATCAGCTCTGGAAACACCATATATTTT.

The chain combines TRBV10-3 with TRBJ2-1; no clear D. In germline, CDR1 is ENHRY, CDR2 SYGVKD. V lost 3 bases and J lost 0, with 15 bases in between. The CDR3 spans 17 residues. The CDR3 DNA reads as TGTGCCATCAGTGAAACCGCTCCAGCGAGCTCCTACAATGAGCAGTTCTTC. Amino acid sequence: CAISETAPASSYNEQFF.

J is TRBJ2-3 and V is TRBV9; D gene uncertain. Germline CDR1 reads SGDLS; CDR2 reads YYNGEE. The CDR3 totals 17 residues. Trimming took 0 bases from V and 4 from J, leaving 18 bases between them. CDR3 sequence: CASSVDSNSGFPDTQYF. The DNA of the CDR3 is TGTGCCAGCAGCGTAGATTCCAATAGTGGGTTCCCAGATACGCAGTATTTT. Full variable domain (rest looked up from reference TRBV9 and TRBJ2-3): DSGVTQTPKHLITATGQRVTLRCSPRSGDLSVYWYQQSLDQGLQFLIQYYNGEERAKGNILERFSAQQFPDLHSELNLSSLELGDSALYFCASSVDSNSGFPDTQYFGPGTRLTVL.

V gene TRBV6-2 or TRBV6-3 combines with J gene TRBJ1-2; D call uncertain. V lost 6 bases and J lost 2, with 10 bases in between. The CDR3 covers 13 residues. Germline lookup yields CDR1 MNHEY and CDR2 SVGEGT. The CDR3, as DNA: TGTGCCAGCAGCCCAGACGGCAACTATGGCTACACCTTC. Translating gives CASSPDGNYGYTF.

This clone was found once. The V call is TRBV5-6, the J call TRBJ1-2; D remains unclear. Trimming shortened V by 4 bases and J by 3 bases, and 7 bases separated the two germline ends. This CDR3 spans 12 amino acids. Per germline, CDR1 SGHDT and CDR2 YYEEEE. The CDR3 nucleotides read TGTGCCAGCAGCGTGATGGACTATGGCTACACCTTC. This codes for CASSVMDYGYTF.

The gene calls are TRBV4-1 and TRBJ1-2, with a weak D call TRBD1 (5 bases). The V gene's germline CDR1 is MGHRA and CDR2 YSYEKL. Between the trimmed V and J ends, which lost 4 bases and 8 bases, there was a span of 14 bases. CDR3 length: 13 residues. The CDR3 nucleotides read TGCGCCAGCAGCCCGGGACGGTCATACGGCTACACCTTC. Encoded protein: CASSPGRSYGYTF.

The J gene is TRBJ2-2, the V gene TRBV6-4; 8 positions match TRBD1. Trimming cost V 0 bases and J 3 bases; bases outside gene matches: 0. Germline V gene data show CDR1 as MRHNA and CDR2 as SNTAGT. This CDR3 spans 15 amino acids. As DNA, the CDR3 is TGTGCCAGCAGTGACTCGGGACAGGACACCGGGGAGCTGTTTTTT. This gives the protein CASSDSGQDTGELFF.

The chain employs TRBV11-2 and TRBJ1-2, with TRBD1 matching over 7 bases. The junction had 6 bases not matched to a gene; V was cut back by 1 base and J by 4 bases. This CDR3 spans 15 amino acids. Per the germline V gene, CDR1 is SGHAT and CDR2 is FQNNGV. The CDR3 nucleotides are TGTGCCAGCAGCTTAGCGGGCAGGGGGGGCTATGGCTACACCTTC. Its translation: CASSLAGRGGYGYTF.

This chain connects TRBV7-2 to TRBJ2-5; 8 positions agree with TRBD2. The length of the CDR3 is 15 residues. The V segment lost 5 bases and the J segment 2 bases; nucleotides outside the gene matches: 7. The V gene's germline CDR1 is SGHTA and CDR2 FQGNSA. DNA of the CDR3: TGTGCCAGCAGCCAAAGCGGGGGTACACAAGAGACCCAGTACTTC. Protein product: CASSQSGGTQETQYF.

The chain uses TRBV3-1 (or the pseudogene TRBV3-2) and TRBJ2-2, with 7 nucleotides matching TRBD1. From germline, CDR1 is LGHDT and CDR2 YNNKEL (reference sequence). This CDR3 contains 14 residues. Trimming at V came to 5 bases and at J to 0 bases, leaving 0 bases not matched to a gene. For the CDR3, the DNA is TGTGCCAGCAGCGGACAGGCGAACACCGGGGAGCTGTTTTTT. Its protein is CASSGQANTGELFF.

Comments on this clone: Additional DNA sequences in this sample encode the identical CDR3. V usage is TRBV5-4 and J usage is TRBJ2-1; the D is unclear. With 6 bases removed from V and 5 bases from J, the gap between germline ends came to 15 bases. The germline CDR1 and CDR2 sequences are SGHNT and YYREEE (reference sequence). The CDR3 is made up of 14 amino acids. The CDR3 coding sequence is TGTGCCAGCATTGCCCCGGACGCGAACAATGAGCAGTTCTTC. It encodes CASIAPDANNEQFF.

This sequence joins TRBV5-6 and TRBJ1-5; D gene unclear. Trimming pared 4 bases from V and 1 base from J, leaving 12 bases between. CDR3 length: 15 residues. CDR1 is SGHDT and CDR2 is YYEEEE in the germline V gene. CDR3 sequence reads: CASSRGLPSNQPQHF. The CDR3 bases are TGTGCCAGCAGCCGCGGGTTACCCAGCAATCAGCCCCAGCATTTT. Filled out from reference TRBV5-6 and TRBJ1-5, the complete variable domain reads DAGVTQSPTHLIKTRGQQVTLRCSPKSGHDTVSWYQQALGQGPQFIFQYYEEEERQRGNFPDRFSGHQFPNYSSELNVNALLLGDSALYLCASSRGLPSNQPQHFGDGTRLSIL.

As to this clone: Given a much more abundant clone one base away, this may be a read error. This rearrangement joins TRBV19 to TRBJ1-2, with D unclear. The CDR3 is made up of 14 amino acids. V gave up 6 bases and J gave up 10 bases, with 21 bases separating them. Germline lookup yields CDR1 LNHDA and CDR2 SQIVND (reference sequence). CDR3 residues: CASRTPGHPSDYTF. The CDR3 region has the DNA TGTGCCAGTAGAACTCCGGGCCACCCCTCCGACTACACCTTC.

This chain connects TRBV19 to TRBJ2-2; 10 bases are shared with TRBD1. With V trimmed by 7 bases and J by 4 bases, 6 bases remained unmatched. CDR1 and CDR2 from the germline V gene are LNHDA and SQIVND (reference sequence). The CDR3 sequence is 15 residues long. The DNA of the CDR3 is TGTGCCAGTAAGAAGGGACAGGGGAGCACCGGGGAGCTGTTTTTT. Translating it yields CASKKGQGSTGELFF.

A single count supports this clone. The chain uses TRBV5-5 and TRBJ1-4; D remains unclear. The CDR3 extends over 14 amino acids. Germline V CDR1 and CDR2: SGHKS, YYEKEE (reference sequence). Trimming removed 1 base at V and 3 bases at J, with 7 bases between. The CDR3 loop reads CASSLRVANEKLFF. The CDR3 DNA reads as TGTGCCAGCAGCTTGAGGGTTGCTAATGAAAAACTGTTTTTT.

V usage is TRBV7-3 and J usage is TRBJ1-5; maybe TRBD1 (5 bases). The CDR3 consists of 17 residues. CDR1 is SGHTA and CDR2 is FQGTGA in the germline V gene. Trimming pared 3 bases from V and 6 bases from J, leaving 21 bases between. CDR3 nucleotides: TGTGCCAGCAGCTTCCCTCGGCAGGGTGGTGGTGGTCAGCCCCAGCATTTT. This gives the protein CASSFPRQGGGGQPQHF.

The J gene is TRBJ2-7, the V gene TRBV4-1; 10 bases are shared with TRBD1. V shed 4 bases and J 2 bases; nucleotides not matched to a gene: 5. This CDR3 comprises 15 residues. In germline, CDR1 is MGHRA, CDR2 YSYEKL. Here the CDR3 DNA reads TGCGCCAGCAGCCCAGCCGGGACAGGGGCCTACGAGCAGTACTTC. Translation gives CASSPAGTGAYEQYF.

The rearrangement uses TRBV5-8 and TRBJ1-5, with D hard to call. Germline values: CDR1 SGHTS, CDR2 YDEGEE. V was pared by 2 bases and J by 5 bases, with 14 bases between. This CDR3 is built from 15 residues. The CDR3 sequence is CASSFGTIGDQPQHF. DNA of the CDR3: TGTGCCAGCAGCTTTGGCACGATTGGAGATCAGCCCCAGCATTTT.

The V gene is TRBV18, the J gene TRBJ2-1; 7 nucleotides match TRBD2. Germline loops: CDR1 KGHSH, CDR2 LQKENI. The CDR3 sequence is 15 residues long. The V and J ends lost 3 bases and 0 bases, in that order; junction bases with no gene match: 2. The CDR3 loop is CASSPTGGSYNEQFF. CDR3 coding DNA: TGTGCCAGCTCACCTACGGGGGGCTCCTACAATGAGCAGTTCTTC.

The sample holds one count of this clone. This rearrangement joins TRBV6-5 to TRBJ1-1; D call uncertain. Germline CDR1 is MNHEY and CDR2 is SVGAGI. The V and J ends lost 7 bases and 1 base respectively, with 10 bases between them. The CDR3 covers 13 residues. CDR3 nucleotides: TGTGCCAGCACGTCGCCTGGGAACACTGAAGCTTTCTTT. It encodes CASTSPGNTEAFF.

Note on this clone: One end of the junction fails to match germline, which may point to a read error. J is TRBJ1-1 and V is TRBV19; maybe TRBD1 (6 bases). CDR1 and CDR2 (germline): LNHDA, SQIVND (reference sequence). The CDR3 runs to 13 residues. The CDR3, as DNA: TGTGCCAGTAGTATAAGCAGGGGCACTGAAACTTTCTTT. Protein: CASSISRGTETFF.

This clone was counted a single time. The rearrangement joins TRBV7-9 to TRBJ2-1, with TRBD2 matching 7 bases. Looked up from germline, CDR1 is SEHNR and CDR2 is FQNEAQ (reference sequence). V shed 0 bases, J shed 9 bases, and the junction held 8 bases outside the gene matches. The CDR3 contains 15 residues. The chain's CDR3 is CASSLAPKGGGEQFF. In nucleotides, the CDR3 is TGTGCCAGCAGCTTAGCGCCGAAGGGCGGGGGTGAGCAGTTCTTC.